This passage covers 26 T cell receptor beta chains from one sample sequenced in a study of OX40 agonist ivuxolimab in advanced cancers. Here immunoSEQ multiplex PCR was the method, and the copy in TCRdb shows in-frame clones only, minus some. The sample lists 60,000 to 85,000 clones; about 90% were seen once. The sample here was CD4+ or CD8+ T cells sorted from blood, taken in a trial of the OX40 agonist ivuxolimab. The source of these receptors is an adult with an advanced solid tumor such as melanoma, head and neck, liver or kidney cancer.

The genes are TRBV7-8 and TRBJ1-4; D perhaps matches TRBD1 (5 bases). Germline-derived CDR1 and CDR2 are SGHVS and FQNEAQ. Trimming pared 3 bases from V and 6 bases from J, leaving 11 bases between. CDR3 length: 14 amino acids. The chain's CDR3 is CASSLGGGDEKLFF. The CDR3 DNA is TGTGCCAGCAGCTTGGGGGGAGGAGATGAAAAACTGTTTTTT.

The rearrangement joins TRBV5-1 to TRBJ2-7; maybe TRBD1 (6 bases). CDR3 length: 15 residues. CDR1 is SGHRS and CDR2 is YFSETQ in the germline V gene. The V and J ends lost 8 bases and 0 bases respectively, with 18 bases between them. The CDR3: CASKLQGISSYEQYF. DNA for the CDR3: TGCGCCAGTAAGCTGCAGGGGATAAGCTCCTACGAGCAGTACTTC.

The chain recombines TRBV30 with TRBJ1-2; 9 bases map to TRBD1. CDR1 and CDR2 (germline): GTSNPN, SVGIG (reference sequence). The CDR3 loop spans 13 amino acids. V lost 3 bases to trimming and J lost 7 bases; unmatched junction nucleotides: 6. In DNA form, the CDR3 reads TGTGCCTGGAGGGGACAGGGTGGAGGTGGCTACACCTTC. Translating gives CAWRGQGGGGYTF.

The CDR3, as DNA: TGTGCCATCAGTGGTGACCATAATTCACCCCTCCACTTT. The encoded protein is CAISGDHNSPLHF. The genes are TRBV10-3 and TRBJ1-6; D not certain. From germline, CDR1 is ENHRY and CDR2 SYGVKD. V was cut by 4 bases and J by 5 bases, with 6 bases left in between. CDR3 length equals 13 residues.

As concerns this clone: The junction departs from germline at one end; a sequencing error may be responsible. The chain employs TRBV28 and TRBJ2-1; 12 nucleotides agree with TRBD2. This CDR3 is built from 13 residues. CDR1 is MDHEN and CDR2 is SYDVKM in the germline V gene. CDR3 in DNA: TGTGCCAGCAGTTTATCTAGCGGGAGGGCCTCCGTCTTC. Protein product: CASSLSSGRASVF.

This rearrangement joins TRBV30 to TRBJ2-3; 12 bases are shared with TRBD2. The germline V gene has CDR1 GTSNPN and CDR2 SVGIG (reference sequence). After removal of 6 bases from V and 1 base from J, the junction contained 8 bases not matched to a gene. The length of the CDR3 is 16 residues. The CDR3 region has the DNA TGTGCCTGTGGGACTAGCGGGCCCGGGGGCACAGATACGCAGTATTTT. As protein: CACGTSGPGGTDTQYF.

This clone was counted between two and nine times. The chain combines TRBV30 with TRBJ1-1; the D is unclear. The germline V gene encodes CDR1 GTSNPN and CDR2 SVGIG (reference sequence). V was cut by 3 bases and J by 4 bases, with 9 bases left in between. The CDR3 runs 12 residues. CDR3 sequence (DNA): TGTGCCTGGAGGAGACGGAGCACTGAAGCTTTCTTT. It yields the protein CAWRRRSTEAFF.

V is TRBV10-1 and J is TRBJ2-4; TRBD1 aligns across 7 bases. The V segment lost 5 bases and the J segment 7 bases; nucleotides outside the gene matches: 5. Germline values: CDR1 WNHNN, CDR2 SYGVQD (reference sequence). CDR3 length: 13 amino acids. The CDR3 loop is CASSITQGNIQYF. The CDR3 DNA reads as TGCGCCAGCAGTATTACACAGGGGAACATTCAGTACTTC.

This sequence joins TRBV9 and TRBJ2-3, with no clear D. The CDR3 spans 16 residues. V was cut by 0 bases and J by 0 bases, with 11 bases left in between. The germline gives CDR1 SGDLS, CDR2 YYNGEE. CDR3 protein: CASSVAAQTSTDTQYF. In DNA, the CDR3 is TGTGCCAGCAGCGTAGCTGCTCAGACTAGCACAGATACGCAGTATTTT.

The CDR3 here is CASSGDTEAFF. CDR3 nucleotide sequence: TGTGCCAGCAGTGGCGACACTGAAGCTTTCTTT. The chain couples TRBV6-1 to TRBJ1-1, with D unresolved. This CDR3 is built from 11 residues. Trimming shortened V by 4 bases and J by 3 bases, and 3 bases separated the two germline ends. Germline V gives CDR1 MNHNS, CDR2 SASEGT.

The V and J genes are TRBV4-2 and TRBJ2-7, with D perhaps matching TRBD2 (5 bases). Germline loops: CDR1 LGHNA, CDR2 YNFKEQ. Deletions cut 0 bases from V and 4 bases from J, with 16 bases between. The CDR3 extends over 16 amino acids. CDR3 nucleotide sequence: TGTGCCAGCAGCCAAGAGAGTGGCACTAGAACTTACGAGCAGTACTTC. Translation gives CASSQESGTRTYEQYF.

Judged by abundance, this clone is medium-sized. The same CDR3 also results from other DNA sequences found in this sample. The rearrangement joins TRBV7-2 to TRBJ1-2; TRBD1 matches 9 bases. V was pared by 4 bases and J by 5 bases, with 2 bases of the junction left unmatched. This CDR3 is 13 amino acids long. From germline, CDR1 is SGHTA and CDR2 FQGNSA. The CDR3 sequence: CASSSGQGYGYTF. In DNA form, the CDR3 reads TGTGCCAGCAGCTCAGGACAGGGGTATGGCTACACCTTC.

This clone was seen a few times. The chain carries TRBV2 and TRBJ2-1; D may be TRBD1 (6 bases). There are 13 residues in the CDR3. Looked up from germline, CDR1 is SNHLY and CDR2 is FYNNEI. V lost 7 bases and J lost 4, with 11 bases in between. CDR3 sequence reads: CASTQGSYNEQFF. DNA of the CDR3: TGTGCCAGCACCCAGGGGAGTTACAATGAGCAGTTCTTC. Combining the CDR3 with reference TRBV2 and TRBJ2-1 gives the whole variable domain EPEVTQTPSHQVTQMGQEVILRCVPISNHLYFYWYRQILGQKVEFLVSFYNNEISEKSEIFDDQFSVERPDGSNFTLKIRSTKLEDSAMYFCASTQGSYNEQFFGPGTRLTVL.

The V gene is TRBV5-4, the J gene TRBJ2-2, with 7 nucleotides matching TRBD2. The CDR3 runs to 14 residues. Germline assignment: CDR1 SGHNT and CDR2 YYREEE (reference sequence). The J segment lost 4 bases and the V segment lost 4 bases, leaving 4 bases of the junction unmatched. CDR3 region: CASSRPGGTGELFF. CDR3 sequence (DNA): TGTGCCAGCAGCCGCCCGGGGGGCACCGGGGAGCTGTTTTTT.

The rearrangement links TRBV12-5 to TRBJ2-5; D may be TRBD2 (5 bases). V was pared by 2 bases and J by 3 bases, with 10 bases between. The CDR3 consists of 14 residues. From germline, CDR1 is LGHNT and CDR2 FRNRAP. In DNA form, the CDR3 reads TGTGCTAGTGGTTTGTCTCCCGGGGAAGAGACCCAGTACTTC. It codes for CASGLSPGEETQYF.

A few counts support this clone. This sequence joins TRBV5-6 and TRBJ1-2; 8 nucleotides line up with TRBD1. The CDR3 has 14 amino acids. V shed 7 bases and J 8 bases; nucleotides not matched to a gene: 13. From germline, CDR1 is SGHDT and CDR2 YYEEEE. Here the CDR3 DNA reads TGTGCCAGCGCACAGGGGGACGGAGCAGGAGGCTACACCTTC. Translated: CASAQGDGAGGYTF.

The DNA of the CDR3 is TGTGCCAGCAGCTTATCAGTATCTGACCTCTCTGGAAACACCATATATTTT. This translates into CASSLSVSDLSGNTIYF. J is TRBJ1-3 and V is TRBV7-9; D remains unclear. Germline values: CDR1 SEHNR, CDR2 FQNEAQ (reference sequence). This CDR3 has 17 amino acids. V was clipped by 2 bases and J by 0 bases, with 14 bases between them.

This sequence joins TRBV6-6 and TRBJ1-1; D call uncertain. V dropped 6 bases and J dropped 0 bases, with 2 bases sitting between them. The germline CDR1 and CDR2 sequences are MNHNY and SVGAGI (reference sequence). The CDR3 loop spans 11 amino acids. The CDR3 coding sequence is TGTGCCAGCAGGCTGAACACTGAAGCTTTCTTT. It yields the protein CASRLNTEAFF.

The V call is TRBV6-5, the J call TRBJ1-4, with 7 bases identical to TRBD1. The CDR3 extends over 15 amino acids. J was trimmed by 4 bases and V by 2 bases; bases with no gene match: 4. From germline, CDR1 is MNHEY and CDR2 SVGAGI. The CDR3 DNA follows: TGTGCCAGCAGTTACGTGACAGGGAATAATGAAAAACTGTTTTTT. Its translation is CASSYVTGNNEKLFF.

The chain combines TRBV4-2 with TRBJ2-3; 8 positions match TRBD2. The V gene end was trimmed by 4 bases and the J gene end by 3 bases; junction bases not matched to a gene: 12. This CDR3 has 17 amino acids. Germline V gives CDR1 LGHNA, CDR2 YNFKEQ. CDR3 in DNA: TGTGCCAGCAGCCCCTCCTCACATGGCGGGGGGACAGATACGCAGTATTTT. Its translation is CASSPSSHGGGTDTQYF.

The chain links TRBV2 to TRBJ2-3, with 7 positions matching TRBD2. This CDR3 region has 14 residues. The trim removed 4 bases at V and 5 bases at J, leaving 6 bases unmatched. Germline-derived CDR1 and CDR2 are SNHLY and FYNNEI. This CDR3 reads CASSALPGGDTQYF. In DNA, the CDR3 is TGTGCCAGCAGTGCTCTCCCGGGGGGAGATACGCAGTATTTT. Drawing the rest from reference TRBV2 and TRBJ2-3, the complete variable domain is EPEVTQTPSHQVTQMGQEVILRCVPISNHLYFYWYRQILGQKVEFLVSFYNNEISEKSEIFDDQFSVERPDGSNFTLKIRSTKLEDSAMYFCASSALPGGDTQYFGPGTRLTVL.

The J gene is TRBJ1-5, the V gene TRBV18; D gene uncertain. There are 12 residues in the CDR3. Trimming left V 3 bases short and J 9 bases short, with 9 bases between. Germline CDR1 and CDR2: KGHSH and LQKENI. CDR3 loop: CASSPEGSPQHF. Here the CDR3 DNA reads TGTGCCAGCTCACCCGAGGGTTCGCCCCAGCATTTT.

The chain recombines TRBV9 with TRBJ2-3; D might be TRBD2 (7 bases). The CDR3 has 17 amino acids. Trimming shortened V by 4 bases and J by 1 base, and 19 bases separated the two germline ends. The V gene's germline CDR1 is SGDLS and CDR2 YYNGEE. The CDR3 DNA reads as TGTGCCAGCAGCCCCGGCCTCTGGGGGGGCGGCACAGATACGCAGTATTTT. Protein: CASSPGLWGGGTDTQYF.

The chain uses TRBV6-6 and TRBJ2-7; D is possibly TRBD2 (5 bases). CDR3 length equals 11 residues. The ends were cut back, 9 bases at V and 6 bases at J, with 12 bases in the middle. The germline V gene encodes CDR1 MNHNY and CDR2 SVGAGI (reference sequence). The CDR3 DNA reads TGTGCCAGTAATACTGGAGGCGAGCAGTACTTC. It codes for CASNTGGEQYF.

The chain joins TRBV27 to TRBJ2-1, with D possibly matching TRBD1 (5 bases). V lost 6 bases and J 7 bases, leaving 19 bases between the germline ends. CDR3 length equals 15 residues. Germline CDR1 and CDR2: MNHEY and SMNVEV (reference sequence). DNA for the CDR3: TGTGCCAGCAGCAAAACCAGGGCAGGGCGAAATGAGCAGTTCTTC. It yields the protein CASSKTRAGRNEQFF.

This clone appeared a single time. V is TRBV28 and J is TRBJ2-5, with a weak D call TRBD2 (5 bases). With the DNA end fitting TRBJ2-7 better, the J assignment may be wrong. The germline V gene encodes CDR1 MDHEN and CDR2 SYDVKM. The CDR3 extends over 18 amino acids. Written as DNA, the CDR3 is TGTGCCAGCAGCCCCCACCTCTCGAGCGGAGGCTGGGACTACGAGCAGTACTTC. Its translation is CASSPHLSSGGWDYEQYF.